One sample yielded the 8 T cell receptor beta chains listed below, sequenced in a study of early T cells in non-severe SARS-CoV-2 infection. TCRdb reanalysed the 5' RACE reads using MiXCR and keeps one entry per CDR3 protein. The sample includes roughly 41,000 distinct CDR3 sequences, roughly 5% of them seen just once. Sequencing was performed on whole blood, taken at baseline. All receptors derive from an adult who was a healthcare worker with PCR-confirmed SARS-CoV-2 infection or an uninfected control (not recorded which).

This clonotype has a count of ten or more. The chain has TRBV11-3 and TRBJ1-1; 7 bases match TRBD1. The CDR3 extends over 13 amino acids. With V trimmed by 5 bases and J by 4 bases, 4 bases remained unmatched. The germline CDR1 and CDR2 sequences are SGHNT and YENEEA. Here the CDR3 DNA reads TGTGCCAGCAGCCCTGACAGGGTCACTGAAGCTTTCTTT. This translates into CASSPDRVTEAFF.

This clonotype was counted ten times or more. J is TRBJ2-3 and V is TRBV19, with 9 bases aligning to TRBD1. Germline CDR1 reads LNHDA; CDR2 reads SQIVND (reference sequence). There are 14 residues in the CDR3. V was pared by 9 bases and J by 3 bases, with 7 bases of the junction left unmatched. In nucleotides, the CDR3 is TGTGCCAGCAGGACGGACAGGGGAACAGATACGCAGTATTTT. Amino acids: CASRTDRGTDTQYF.

This clonotype was seen many times. The CDR3 spells CASSLPAGTEHYNEQFF. The CDR3 nucleotides read TGTGCCAGCAGCTTGCCCGCCGGGACCGAACACTACAATGAGCAGTTCTTC. The rearrangement links TRBV7-2 to TRBJ2-1; D is possibly TRBD1 or TRBD2 (5 bases each). This CDR3 is built from 17 residues. With 3 bases removed from V and 3 bases from J, the gap between germline ends came to 18 bases. Germline V CDR1 and CDR2: SGHTA, FQGNSA.

This chain uses TRBV28 with TRBJ2-3; 8 nucleotides agree with TRBD2. The germline V gene encodes CDR1 MDHEN and CDR2 SYDVKM. V lost 5 bases and J lost 5; bases outside the gene matches: 12. The CDR3 has 16 amino acids. The CDR3 spells CASSQVAFGRGDTQYF. CDR3 sequence (DNA): TGTGCCAGCAGTCAAGTGGCTTTCGGGAGGGGAGATACGCAGTATTTT.

In its sample, this clonotype was seen many times. The V gene is TRBV6-2 or TRBV6-3, the J gene TRBJ2-7; D may be TRBD1 (6 bases). Germline CDR1 MNHEY, CDR2 SVGEGT. The V and J ends lost 4 bases and 0 bases respectively, with 7 bases between them. This CDR3 spans 13 amino acids. The CDR3 bases are TGTGCCAGCAGTTGGGGGCCCTCCTACGAGCAGTACTTC. Protein product: CASSWGPSYEQYF.

This clonotype was counted only a few times. The rearrangement uses TRBV27 and TRBJ2-7, with a tentative D call TRBD1 (6 bases). This CDR3 has 12 residues. Per the germline V gene, CDR1 is MNHEY and CDR2 is SMNVEV (reference sequence). Trimming removed 5 bases at V and 4 bases at J, with 9 bases between. The CDR3 is CASSIQGYEQYF. The CDR3 region has the DNA TGTGCCAGCAGTATTCAGGGGTACGAGCAGTACTTC.

This clonotype was recorded at least ten times. The chain's CDR3 is CASSQSKGTSATDTQYF. The DNA of the CDR3 is TGCGCCAGCAGCCAATCGAAGGGGACTAGCGCCACAGATACGCAGTATTTT. The chain joins TRBV4-1 to TRBJ2-3, with 10 bases that match TRBD2. CDR1 is MGHRA and CDR2 is YSYEKL in the germline V gene. V was clipped by 2 bases and J by 2 bases; unmatched bases: 7. The CDR3 runs 17 residues.

The count of this clonotype is one. A much larger clone differs by one base, so this may be a read error. The rearrangement links TRBV6-6 to TRBJ2-5, with D possibly TRBD2 on 5 matching bases. The CDR3 has 12 residues. The germline V gene encodes CDR1 MNHNY and CDR2 SVGAGI (reference sequence). This chain's CDR3 is CASSYSEETRYF. The CDR3 region has the DNA TGTGCCAGCAGTTACTCGGAGGAGACCCGGTACTTC.